This passage covers 4 T cell receptor beta chains from one sample sequenced in a study of T cells in Graves' hyperthyroidism and ophthalmopathy. It was RNA transcripts that yielded the amplified TCR beta CDR3 regions. Initially, a first-round RT-PCR of the TCR CDR3 employed the HTBI primer set. TCRdb re-analysed the multiplex PCR reads in MiXCR, keeping a single row per CDR3 protein. The top ten hold approximately 8% of the sample, which has roughly 750,000 distinct CDR3 sequences, roughly 17% seen once. Input material: blood. The receptors were sampled from a man younger than 35 with Graves' hyperthyroidism.

The chain combines TRBV18 with TRBJ2-7; D gene uncertain. Germline V lookup: CDR1 KGHSH, CDR2 LQKENI. V was shortened by 8 bases and J by 3 bases, with 14 bases between the two germline ends. This CDR3 is built from 13 residues. CDR3 residues: CASTWAWGYEQYF. DNA of the CDR3: TGTGCCAGCACCTGGGCTTGGGGCTACGAGCAGTACTTC. Based on the CDR3 plus reference TRBV18 and TRBJ2-7, the full variable domain is NAGVMQNPRHLVRRRGQEARLRCSPMKGHSHVYWYRQLPEEGLKFMVYLQKENIIDESGMPKERFSAEFPKEGPSILRIQQVVRGDSAAYFCASTWAWGYEQYFGPGTRLTVT.

This clonotype was recorded at least ten times. At one end, the junction sequence differs from germline, possibly due to a read error. The CDR3 protein is CASSFGTDNTEASF. The CDR3 DNA sequence: TGTGCCAGCAGTTTTGGGACAGATAACACTGAAGCTTCCTTT. The J gene is TRBJ1-1, the V gene TRBV6-1; TRBD1 matches at 7 bases. This CDR3 comprises 14 residues. Germline CDR1 MNHNS, CDR2 SASEGT.

This clonotype was counted many times. The chain is built from TRBV12-3 or TRBV12-4 and TRBJ2-2; tentative D call: TRBD1 (5 bases). V was clipped by 3 bases and J by 4 bases, with 12 bases between them. The CDR3 totals 15 residues. CDR3 coding DNA: TGTGCCAGCAGTTTGGAGCAGGGAATCACCGGGGAGCTGTTTTTT. Amino acid sequence: CASSLEQGITGELFF.

This clonotype came up many times. The genes are TRBV7-2 and TRBJ2-1; D gene uncertain. Trimming took 5 bases from V and 0 from J, leaving 14 bases between them. The CDR3 is 16 amino acids. Germline CDR1 SGHTA, CDR2 FQGNSA. The CDR3 coding sequence is TGTGCCAGCAGCCCCAGCCGCCTAAGCTCCTACAATGAGCAGTTCTTC. It encodes CASSPSRLSSYNEQFF.